This T cell receptor beta chain was sequenced in a study of regulatory T cells in long-lasting Graves disease. Germline V gene lookup returns CDR1 SQVTM and CDR2 ANQGSEA. Trimming took 4 bases from V and 8 from J; bases not matched to a gene: 7. The CDR3 is made up of 12 amino acids. Noted time point: persistent/refractory GD, antithyroid drugs over 5 years with positive TRAb. Preparation of the TCR library used RNA extracted from PBMCs. Guidelines of the American Thyroid Association were used to diagnose Graves' disease. Sequencing libraries for TCR beta were prepared with iRepertoire HTBI primers and Arm-PCR of CDR3 regions. TCRdb re-called the multiplex PCR reads with MiXCR, one entry per CDR3 protein. The sample shows approximately 380,000 distinct CDR3 sequences, less than 25% of them seen only once.

This material consisted of peripheral blood mononuclear cells (PBMCs), taken when the disease was refractory, from a patient treated with antithyroid drugs. The source of this sequence is a female donor with Graves disease. This chain joins TRBV29-1 and TRBJ1-1; 7 bases agree with TRBD1. In nucleotides, the CDR3 is TGCAGCGTTGGAGGTATGGGACAGGAAGCTTTCTTT. It encodes CSVGGMGQEAFF. Looking up the rest from reference TRBV29-1 and TRBJ1-1 gives the full variable domain: SAVISQKPSRDICQRGTSLTIQCQVDSQVTMMFWYRQQPGQSLTLIATANQGSEATYESGFVIDKFPISRPNLTFSTLTVSNMSPEDSSIYLCSVGGMGQEAFFGQGTRLTVV.